This TCR beta chain was found in a study of cytomegalovirus exposure and HLA in healthy donors. 60 Vbeta and 13 Jbeta primers were used in PCR. Method: immunoSEQ multiplex PCR; TCRdb's copy keeps in-frame clones and lacks some. The table includes around 90,000 clones, around 84% detected once. Broader study findings: For TCR beta chains, V- and J-gene trimming was later linked to a missense DCLRE1C variant.

Worth noting for this clone: Antigen specificity is unknown.

V lost 5 bases, J lost 3 bases, and 4 bases stayed unmatched. The germline V gene has CDR1 PRHDT and CDR2 FYEKMQ (reference sequence). This CDR3 spans 15 amino acids. The rearrangement links TRBV13 to TRBJ1-3; 10 positions agree with TRBD1. Sequenced input: PBMCs. This clonotype was sampled from a man aged 40-50 years in good health and CMV-seropositive. CDR3 residues: CASSRGQGIGNTIYF. As DNA, the CDR3 is TGTGCCAGCAGCAGGGGACAGGGGATTGGAAACACCATATATTTT.